This T cell receptor (beta chain) was found in a study of response to subunit inactivated influenza vaccine. Trimming took 1 base from V and 1 from J, leaving 13 bases between them. Germline V gene lookup returns CDR1 MGHRA and CDR2 YSYEKL. This CDR3 comprises 16 residues. TCRdb processed the RT-PCR reads anew with MiXCR; each CDR3 protein has one entry. Of 540,000 or so distinct CDR3 sequences listed, over 10% are singletons. The chain couples TRBV4-1 to TRBJ2-5; D remains ambiguous. This sequence originates from a man in his fifties or sixties who received an inactivated influenza vaccine. The input for sequencing was PBMCs from blood, taken about 40 days after vaccination. In nucleotides, the CDR3 is TGCGCCAGCAGCCAAGTGGGATGGGTCGCCCAAGAGACCCAGTACTTC. This translates into CASSQVGWVAQETQYF.